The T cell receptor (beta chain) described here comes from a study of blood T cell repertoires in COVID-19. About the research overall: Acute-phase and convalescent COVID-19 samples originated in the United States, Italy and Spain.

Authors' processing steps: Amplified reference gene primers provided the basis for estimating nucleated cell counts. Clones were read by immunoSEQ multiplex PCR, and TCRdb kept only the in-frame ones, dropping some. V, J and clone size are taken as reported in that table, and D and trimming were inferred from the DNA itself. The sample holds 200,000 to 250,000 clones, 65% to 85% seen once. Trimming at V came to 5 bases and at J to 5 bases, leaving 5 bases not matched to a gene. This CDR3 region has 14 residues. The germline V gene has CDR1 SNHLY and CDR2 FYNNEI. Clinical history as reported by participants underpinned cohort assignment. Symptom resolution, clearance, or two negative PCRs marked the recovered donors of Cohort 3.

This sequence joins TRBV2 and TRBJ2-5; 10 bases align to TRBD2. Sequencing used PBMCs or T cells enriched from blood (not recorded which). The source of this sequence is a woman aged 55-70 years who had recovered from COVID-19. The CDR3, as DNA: TGTGCCAGCAGTACACGACTAGCGGGCGAGACCCAGTACTTC. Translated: CASSTRLAGETQYF.